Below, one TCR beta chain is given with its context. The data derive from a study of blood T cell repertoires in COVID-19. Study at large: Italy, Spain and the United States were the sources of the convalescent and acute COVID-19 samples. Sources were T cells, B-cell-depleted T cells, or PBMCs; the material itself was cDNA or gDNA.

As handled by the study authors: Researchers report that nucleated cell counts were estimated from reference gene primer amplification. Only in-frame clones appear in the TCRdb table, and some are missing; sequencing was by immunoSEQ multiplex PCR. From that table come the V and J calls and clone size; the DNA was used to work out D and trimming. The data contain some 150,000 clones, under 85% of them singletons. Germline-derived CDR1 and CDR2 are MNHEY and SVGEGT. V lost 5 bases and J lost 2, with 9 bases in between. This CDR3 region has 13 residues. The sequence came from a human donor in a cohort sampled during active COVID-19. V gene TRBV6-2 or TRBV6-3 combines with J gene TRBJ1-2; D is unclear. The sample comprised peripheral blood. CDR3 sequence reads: CASSRERNYGYTF. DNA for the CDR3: TGTGCCAGCAGTCGGGAGAGAAACTATGGCTACACCTTC.